The sequence of this TCR beta chain was determined in a study of T cell clonality in common variable immunodeficiency. This clone has more than one count but fewer than ten. Its antigen remains unknown. The read comes to an end 3 residues before the CDR3 does, leaving the germline J gene to fill in the end. Study findings and constraints: Fewer deletions and N-nucleotide insertions were reportedly seen in common variable immunodeficiency TCR beta sequences. TCRbeta clonality was increased in CVID versus healthy controls.

The data were produced by immunoSEQ multiplex PCR, yet TCRdb's version contains in-frame clones alone and is incomplete. The sample yields 20,000 to 30,000 clones, without any singletons. CDR3 length: 15 amino acids. Looked up from germline, CDR1 is SGHRS and CDR2 is YFSETQ. The V and J ends lost 5 bases and 2 bases, in that order; junction bases with no gene match: 7. This chain links TRBV5-1 with TRBJ2-1; TRBD2 agrees at 7 bases. This receptor was identified in a human donor with common variable immunodeficiency. The source material was peripheral blood mononuclear cells. The CDR3 loop is CASSPSAGAYNEQFF. The CDR3 DNA, read in part, is TGCGCCAGCAGTCCGTCGGCGGGGGCCTACAATGAG.